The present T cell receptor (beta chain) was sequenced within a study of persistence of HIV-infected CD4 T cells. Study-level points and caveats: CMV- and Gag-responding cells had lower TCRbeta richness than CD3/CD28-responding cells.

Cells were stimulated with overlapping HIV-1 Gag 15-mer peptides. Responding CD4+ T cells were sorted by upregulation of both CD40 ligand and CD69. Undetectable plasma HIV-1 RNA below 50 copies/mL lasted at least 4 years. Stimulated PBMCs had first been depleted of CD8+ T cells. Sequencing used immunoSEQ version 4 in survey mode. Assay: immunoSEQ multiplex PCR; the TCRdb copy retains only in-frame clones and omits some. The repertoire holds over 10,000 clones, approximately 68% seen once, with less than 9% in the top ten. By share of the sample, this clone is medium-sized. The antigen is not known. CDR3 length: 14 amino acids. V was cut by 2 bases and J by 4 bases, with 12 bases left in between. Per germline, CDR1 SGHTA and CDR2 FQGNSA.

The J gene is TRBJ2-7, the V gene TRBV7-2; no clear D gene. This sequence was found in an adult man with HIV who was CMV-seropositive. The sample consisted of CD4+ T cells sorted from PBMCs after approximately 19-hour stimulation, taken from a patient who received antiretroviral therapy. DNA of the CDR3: TGTGCCAGCAGCTTATCCCGGGTTTCTTACGAGCAGTACTTC. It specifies CASSLSRVSYEQYF.